The clone carrying this T cell receptor (beta chain) was counted ten times or more. The CDR3 carries no conserved terminal phenylalanine or tryptophan, so it likely arises from a read error. Because the CDR3's place on the DNA is in doubt, the DNA is left out and the CDR3 is given as listed by TCRdb. The data belong to a study of spatial heterogeneity in lung cancer. Documented time point: blood at routine non-recurrence follow-up after resection. Material for sequencing was whole RNA from tumor, nontumor lung or frozen PBMC, left unsorted. The CDR3 length is 11 residues, termini included. CDR1 and CDR2 from the germline V gene are SNHLY and FYNNEI. TCRdb redid the calling of the 5' RACE reads with MiXCR, one entry per CDR3 protein. The sample contains about 52,000 distinct CDR3 sequences, around 6.7% of which appear only once.

Sequenced material: PBMCs, taken at follow-up. The sequence derives from a female donor with early-stage non-small cell lung cancer. This chain uses TRBV2 with TRBJ2-7; the D call of TRBD1 is as the table states it, not checked on the DNA. CDR3 in amino acids: CASSERGDLIN.